This T cell receptor beta chain was profiled in a study of blood T cell repertoires in COVID-19. Looking at the study overall: Acute and convalescent COVID-19 samples came from the United States, Italy and Spain. PBMCs, B-cell-depleted T cells, or T cells provided the cDNA or gDNA that made up the material.

The protocol was immunoSEQ multiplex PCR, while the TCRdb copy is restricted to in-frame clones and leaves out a portion. Among some 180,000 clones listed, about nine tenths were seen once. This CDR3 is 18 amino acids long. The germline gives CDR1 SGHVS, CDR2 FQNEAQ. J lost 5 bases, V lost 4 bases, and 12 bases had no gene match. The chain is built from TRBV7-8 and TRBJ2-2; 11 positions match TRBD2. Source material: peripheral blood. The receptor was derived from a man aged 45-65 years with acute or convalescent COVID-19. The CDR3 DNA sequence: TGTGCCAGCAGCTCAATCCACCTAGCGGGGGGTTATACCGGGGAGCTGTTTTTT. Translation: CASSSIHLAGGYTGELFF.